This T cell receptor beta chain was observed in a study of T cell responses to AZD1222 COVID-19 vaccine. To note about this clone: No antigen is known for it.

Regarding the study as a whole: In the spike-specific TCR repertoire, nearly half reportedly target unmutated variant regions. Clonal diversity may have been underestimated, and the donors were mostly white British, with more females than males. The study found Spike-specific TCR breadth and depth rose after two AZD1222 doses. The study sampled repertoires only after the peak T cell response.

The ends were cut back, 11 bases at V and 7 bases at J, with 15 bases in the middle. The CDR3 covers 13 residues. CDR1 and CDR2 (germline): LNHDA, SQIVND (reference sequence). Assay: immunoSEQ multiplex PCR; the TCRdb copy retains only in-frame clones and omits some. Here the sample spans 110,000 or so clones, about 83% being singletons. The receptor's source is an adult in good health. V and J are TRBV19 and TRBJ1-6, with no clear D. Sequencing used peripheral blood, obtained on day 0 of AZD1222 vaccination. CDR3 protein: CASTGLLNSPLHF. DNA of the CDR3: TGTGCCTCGACCGGACTGCTGAATTCACCCCTCCACTTT.